One and the same sample provided the 13 T cell receptor beta chains below, sequenced in a study of blood T cells in healthy people across ages. Next came a second PCR, run for about 6 to 12 cycles, which used a sample-barcoded 5' primer along with a J-beta primer mix. MiXCR was run by TCRdb on the 5' RACE reads, yielding one entry per CDR3 protein. The repertoire holds about 1.6 million distinct CDR3 sequences, around 35% seen once, with over 9% in the top ten. The sequencing input was blood. All receptors derive from a woman in her thirties in good health.

Remarks on this clonotype: A junction end diverges from the germline sequence, so it may reflect a read error. This rearrangement joins TRBV7-3 to TRBJ2-3; 10 bases align to TRBD2. CDR3 length: 15 residues. CDR1 is SGHTA, CDR2 FQGTGA, per germline. In DNA, the CDR3 is TGTGCCAGCAGCCTCGGACTAGCGGACACAGATTCGCAGTATTTT. As protein: CASSLGLADTDSQYF.

The V gene is TRBV5-1, the J gene TRBJ1-2; no clear D. CDR1 is SGHRS, CDR2 YFSETQ, per germline. The CDR3 is made up of 13 amino acids. Trimming removed 0 bases from V and 6 bases from J, with 9 bases in between. The DNA of the CDR3 is TGCGCCAGCAGCTTGGGACGTCCCCATGGCTACACCTTC. Amino acid sequence: CASSLGRPHGYTF.

J is TRBJ2-7 and V is TRBV20-1; TRBD2 agrees at 8 bases. The ends lost 2 bases at V and 4 bases at J; junction bases unmatched: 19. The CDR3 contains 18 residues. In germline, CDR1 is DFQATT, CDR2 SNEGSKA (reference sequence). CDR3: CSARPAGRFGSGSYEQYF. DNA for the CDR3: TGCAGTGCTAGACCCGCGGGCAGGTTCGGCAGCGGGAGTTACGAGCAGTACTTC.

The CDR3 loop reads CASRRGIWEQYF. In DNA form, the CDR3 reads TGTGCCAGCAGACGGGGGATATGGGAGCAGTACTTC. J is TRBJ2-7 and V is TRBV11-2; tentatively, D is TRBD2 (6 bases). This CDR3 region has 12 residues. Germline-derived CDR1 and CDR2 are SGHAT and FQNNGV. The V gene lost 6 bases and the J gene lost 7 bases, with 13 bases spanning the gap.

The chain has TRBV5-1 and TRBJ2-6; D remains unclear. Deletions cut 7 bases from V and 0 bases from J, with 11 bases between. The CDR3 has 15 amino acids. Germline V gene lookup returns CDR1 SGHRS and CDR2 YFSETQ. The CDR3 here is CASGVGNSGANVLTF. In nucleotides, the CDR3 is TGCGCCAGCGGGGTGGGAAACTCTGGGGCCAACGTCCTGACTTTC.

This clonotype appeared a few times. This chain's CDR3 is CASSFIQGWNNEQFF. CDR3 in DNA: TGTGCCAGCAGCTTTATACAGGGATGGAACAATGAGCAGTTCTTC. This chain connects TRBV11-2 to TRBJ2-1; possibly TRBD1 for D (6 bases). V was trimmed by 3 bases and J by 5 bases, leaving 14 bases between them. This CDR3 contains 15 residues. The V gene's germline CDR1 is SGHAT and CDR2 FQNNGV.

This chain joins TRBV5-1 and TRBJ1-1; 7 bases fit TRBD1. The germline CDR1 and CDR2 sequences are SGHRS and YFSETQ. The V gene end was trimmed by 1 base and the J gene end by 12 bases; junction bases not matched to a gene: 3. The CDR3 has 11 amino acids. The CDR3 protein is CASSLTGEPFF. The CDR3 DNA reads TGCGCCAGCAGCTTGACAGGGGAACCTTTCTTT.

This clonotype was counted only a few times. This sequence joins TRBV10-3 and TRBJ1-2; D is ambiguous. This CDR3 is 14 amino acids long. Germline V gene lookup returns CDR1 ENHRY and CDR2 SYGVKD. Trimming took off 4 bases at V and 1 base at J, with 10 bases between the two ends. This chain's CDR3 is CAISGEAVNYGYTF. The CDR3 region has the DNA TGTGCCATCAGTGGGGAGGCGGTTAACTATGGCTACACCTTC.

The chain combines TRBV27 with TRBJ2-4; D is ambiguous. The germline V and J ends were trimmed by 2 bases and 0 bases, with 14 bases remaining between them. CDR1 is MNHEY, CDR2 SMNVEV, per germline (reference sequence). The CDR3 is 17 residues long. The CDR3 loop reads CASSLRLAELAKNIQYF. The DNA for the CDR3 is TGTGCCAGCAGTTTACGCCTTGCGGAACTAGCCAAAAACATTCAGTACTTC.

This sequence joins TRBV7-2 and TRBJ1-6; TRBD1 might be the D (5 bases). The ends were cut back, 5 bases at V and 9 bases at J, with 14 bases in the middle. The germline V gene has CDR1 SGHTA and CDR2 FQGNSA. The CDR3 covers 14 residues. The chain's CDR3 is CASSPTVQGSPLHF. The CDR3 DNA is TGTGCCAGCAGCCCGACCGTGCAGGGTTCACCCCTCCACTTT.

This clonotype has a handful of counts. V is TRBV4-1 and J is TRBJ1-2, with TRBD1 identical over 9 bases. V shed 4 bases and J 4 bases; nucleotides not matched to a gene: 7. The CDR3 is made up of 15 amino acids. Germline assignment: CDR1 MGHRA and CDR2 YSYEKL. CDR3 region: CASSPDRGNSYGYTF. CDR3 DNA: TGCGCCAGCAGCCCCGACAGGGGGAATAGCTATGGCTACACCTTC.

The chain combines TRBV7-2 with TRBJ2-1; 9 bases agree with TRBD2. With V trimmed by 5 bases and J by 5 bases, 22 bases remained unmatched. The CDR3 is 20 amino acids. The germline V gene encodes CDR1 SGHTA and CDR2 FQGNSA. In nucleotides, the CDR3 is TGTGCCAGCAGCCCCCGTCTAGCGGGAAGCCACTGGGGAATTAACAATGAGCAGTTCTTC. This translates into CASSPRLAGSHWGINNEQFF.

This clonotype was observed many times. The chain uses TRBV18 and TRBJ2-3; 8 nucleotides line up with TRBD1. The CDR3 length is 15 residues. Germline V gene sequence: CDR1 KGHSH, CDR2 LQKENI. V dropped 4 bases and J dropped 2; count of bases not matched to a gene: 5. This CDR3 is CASSQRTGSTDTQYF. The CDR3 nucleotides are TGTGCCAGCTCACAACGGACAGGGTCCACAGATACGCAGTATTTT.